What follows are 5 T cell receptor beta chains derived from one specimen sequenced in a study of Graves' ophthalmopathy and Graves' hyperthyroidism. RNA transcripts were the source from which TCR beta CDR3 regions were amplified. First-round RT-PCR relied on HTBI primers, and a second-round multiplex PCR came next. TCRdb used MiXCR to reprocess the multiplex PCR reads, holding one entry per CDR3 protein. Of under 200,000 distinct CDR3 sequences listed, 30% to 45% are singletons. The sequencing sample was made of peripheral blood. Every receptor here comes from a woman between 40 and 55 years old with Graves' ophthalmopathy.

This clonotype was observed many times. CDR3 amino acids: CASSSPGQVHF. In DNA, the CDR3 is TGTGCCAGCAGTTCTCCGGGACAGGTTCACTTT. The V gene is TRBV28, the J gene TRBJ1-6, with TRBD1 matching 8 bases. The germline V gene encodes CDR1 MDHEN and CDR2 SYDVKM. J was trimmed by 19 bases and V by 4 bases; bases with no gene match: 6. There are 11 residues in the CDR3.

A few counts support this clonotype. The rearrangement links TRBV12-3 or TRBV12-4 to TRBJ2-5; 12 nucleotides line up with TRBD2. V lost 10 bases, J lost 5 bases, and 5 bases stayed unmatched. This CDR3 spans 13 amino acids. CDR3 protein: CATRTSGMETQYF. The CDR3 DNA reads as TGTGCCACCAGGACTAGCGGGATGGAGACCCAGTACTTC.

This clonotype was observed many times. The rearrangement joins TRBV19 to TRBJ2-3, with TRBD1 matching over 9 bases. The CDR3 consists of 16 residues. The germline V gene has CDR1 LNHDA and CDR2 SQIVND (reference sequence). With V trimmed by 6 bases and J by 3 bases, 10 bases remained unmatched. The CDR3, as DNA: TGTGCCAGTAGGAGGACCGGGACAGGGAAGACAGATACGCAGTATTTT. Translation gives CASRRTGTGKTDTQYF.

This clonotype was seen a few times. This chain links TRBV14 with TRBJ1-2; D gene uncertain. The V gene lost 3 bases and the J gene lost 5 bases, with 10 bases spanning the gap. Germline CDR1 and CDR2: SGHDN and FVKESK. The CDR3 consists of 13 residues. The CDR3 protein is CASSQGPGYGYTF. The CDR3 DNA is TGTGCCAGCAGCCAGGGTCCAGGATATGGCTACACCTTC.

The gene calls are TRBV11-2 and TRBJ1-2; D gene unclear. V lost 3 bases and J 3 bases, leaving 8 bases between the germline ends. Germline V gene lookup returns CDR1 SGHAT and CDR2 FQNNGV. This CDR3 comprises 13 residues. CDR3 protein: CASSFAAHYGYTF. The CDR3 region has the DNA TGTGCCAGCAGCTTCGCAGCCCACTATGGCTACACCTTC.